This T cell receptor (beta chain) was sequenced for a study of shared clonotypes between healthy human individuals. The overall study: Three CD4 naive, three CD4 memory, two CD8 naive and one CD8 memory plate were used per donor.

Method: immunoSEQ multiplex PCR; TCRdb's copy keeps in-frame clones and lacks some. The sample carries hundreds of thousands of clones, 95% recorded once. For this clone: The antigen remains undetermined.

Naive CD8 cells lacked CD45RO, underwent positive selection for CCR7 and left out terminally differentiated effector memory CD45RA+ cells. From germline, CDR1 is SGHNT and CDR2 YYREEE (reference sequence). V was pared by 5 bases and J by 6 bases, with 21 bases between. This CDR3 is built from 15 residues. Study outcomes and limitations: Sampling covered blood only; tissue repertoires likely differ.

This receptor was obtained from a young woman in good health. The V call is TRBV5-4, the J call TRBJ2-7, with D hard to call. Material: naive CD8+ T cells sorted from blood. This chain's CDR3 is CASRPKPREGPEQYF. As DNA, the CDR3 is TGTGCCAGCAGGCCCAAACCAAGGGAAGGCCCCGAGCAGTACTTC. The variable domain in full, with the rest retrieved from reference TRBV5-4 and TRBJ2-7, is ETGVTQSPTHLIKTRGQQVTLRCSSQSGHNTVSWYQQALGQGPQFIFQYYREEENGRGNFPPRFSGLQFPNYSSELNVNALELDDSALYLCASRPKPREGPEQYFGPGTRLTVT.